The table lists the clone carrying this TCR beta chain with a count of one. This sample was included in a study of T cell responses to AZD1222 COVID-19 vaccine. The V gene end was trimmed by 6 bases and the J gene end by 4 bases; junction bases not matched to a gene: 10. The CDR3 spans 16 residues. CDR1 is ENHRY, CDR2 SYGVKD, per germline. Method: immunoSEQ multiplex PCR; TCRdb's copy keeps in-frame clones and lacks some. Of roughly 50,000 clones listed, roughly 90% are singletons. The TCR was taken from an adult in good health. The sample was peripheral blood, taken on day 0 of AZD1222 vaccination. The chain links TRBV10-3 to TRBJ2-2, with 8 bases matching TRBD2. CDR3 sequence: CAIREAREGRTGELFF. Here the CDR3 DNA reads TGTGCCATCAGGGAGGCCCGGGAGGGCCGCACCGGGGAGCTGTTTTTT.